These T cell receptor beta chains were read from a single sample in a study of early stage breast cancer tumors. Sequencing used immunoSEQ multiplex PCR; TCRdb keeps in-frame clones, though not all of them. Of some 14,000 clones in the sample, 79% were seen once. Sample: normal breast tissue next to the tumor. Every receptor here comes from a person aged 50 to 59 with breast cancer. Each CDR3 is given with its conserved first and last residue. D genes are given only for firm matches. Part of the rows lack a size; the others show once, few, many or a class for expanded clones.

d_call j_call clone_size v_call cdr3_nt cdr3_aa
- TRBJ1-1 - TRBV7-9 TGTGCCAGCAGCTTTGCAGGAGAAGCTTTCTTT CASSFAGEAFF
TRBD2 TRBJ2-2 - TRBV28 TGTGCCAGCATCTTCCAGCGGGGCACCGGGGAGCTGTTTTTT CASIFQRGTGELFF
- TRBJ2-6 - TRBV9 TGTGCCAGCAGCGTGAGCGTCTGGAGCTCTGGGGCCAACGTCCTGACTTTC CASSVSVWSSGANVLTF
- TRBJ1-5 - TRBV10-3 TGTGCCATCAGTGAGTCCGTGAGCAATCAGCCCCAGCATTTT CAISESVSNQPQHF
TRBD1 TRBJ2-7 - TRBV5-6 TGTGCCAGCAGCCTGACAGGGATCTCCTACGAGCAGTACTTC CASSLTGISYEQYF
- TRBJ2-2 few TRBV18 TGTGCCAGCTCACCACAGGGGGACGGGGAGCTGTTTTTT CASSPQGDGELFF
- TRBJ2-7 few TRBV9 TGTGCCAGCAGCGTCGGAGGGGATAGCTACGAGCAGTACTTC CASSVGGDSYEQYF
- TRBJ2-3 - TRBV15 TGTGCCACCAGCCGGACAAAGTACACAGATACGCAGTATTTT CATSRTKYTDTQYF
TRBD2 TRBJ2-3 once TRBV4-3 TGCGCCAGCAGCCACCCCGGGGGGGTAGATACGCAGTATTTT CASSHPGGVDTQYF
- TRBJ1-2 - TRBV5-4 TGTGCCAGCAGCTTGGATAGGGGCGCAGACTATGGCTACACCTTC CASSLDRGADYGYTF
- TRBJ2-1 - TRBV19 TGTGCCAGTAGTATAACGTTACTAGTCTTTGAGCAGTTCTTC CASSITLLVFEQFF
- TRBJ2-1 once TRBV18 TGTGCCAGCTCACTCTCATCCTTGGGAGACTACAATGAGCAGTTCTTC CASSLSSLGDYNEQFF
- TRBJ1-6 - TRBV12-1 TGTGCCAGCAGCCCCGCGCCTACAGGGGTCAGAGCACCCCTCCACTTT CASSPAPTGVRAPLHF
- TRBJ2-1 - TRBV30 TGTGCCTGGAGTCTCGGACTATCAAACTACTACAATGAGCAGTTCTTC CAWSLGLSNYYNEQFF
TRBD1 TRBJ1-6 - TRBV7-2 TGTGCCAGCAGCCAAAGGACAGGGGTCTATAATTCACCCCTCCACTTT CASSQRTGVYNSPLHF
- TRBJ1-3 few TRBV7-9 TGTGCCAGCAGCTCAATTGCTGGAAACACCATATATTTT CASSSIAGNTIYF
- TRBJ1-5 - TRBV7-9 TGTGCCACCTCCAGTACCGCCGGGGGCAATAGCAATCAGCCCCAGCATTTT CATSSTAGGNSNQPQHF
- TRBJ2-3 - TRBV7-2 TGTGCCAGCAGCTTGGGTCCCCCCAGGGATACGCAGTATTTT CASSLGPPRDTQYF
- TRBJ2-1 - TRBV7-8 TGTGCCAGCAGCTTAGCGGAGTGGGGGAGCTCCTACAATGAGCAGTTCTTC CASSLAEWGSSYNEQFF
- TRBJ2-5 - TRBV27 TGTGCCAGCAGTGCCGTACGGTCGGTGTCTTGGGAGACCCAGTACTTC CASSAVRSVSWETQYF
- TRBJ1-2 - TRBV19 TGTGCCAGTAGACGACCTGGACACAACTATGGCTACACCTTC CASRRPGHNYGYTF
- TRBJ2-5 - TRBV7-9 TGTGCCAGCAGTTTAAAGGGTTTCAAAGAGACCCAGTACTTC CASSLKGFKETQYF